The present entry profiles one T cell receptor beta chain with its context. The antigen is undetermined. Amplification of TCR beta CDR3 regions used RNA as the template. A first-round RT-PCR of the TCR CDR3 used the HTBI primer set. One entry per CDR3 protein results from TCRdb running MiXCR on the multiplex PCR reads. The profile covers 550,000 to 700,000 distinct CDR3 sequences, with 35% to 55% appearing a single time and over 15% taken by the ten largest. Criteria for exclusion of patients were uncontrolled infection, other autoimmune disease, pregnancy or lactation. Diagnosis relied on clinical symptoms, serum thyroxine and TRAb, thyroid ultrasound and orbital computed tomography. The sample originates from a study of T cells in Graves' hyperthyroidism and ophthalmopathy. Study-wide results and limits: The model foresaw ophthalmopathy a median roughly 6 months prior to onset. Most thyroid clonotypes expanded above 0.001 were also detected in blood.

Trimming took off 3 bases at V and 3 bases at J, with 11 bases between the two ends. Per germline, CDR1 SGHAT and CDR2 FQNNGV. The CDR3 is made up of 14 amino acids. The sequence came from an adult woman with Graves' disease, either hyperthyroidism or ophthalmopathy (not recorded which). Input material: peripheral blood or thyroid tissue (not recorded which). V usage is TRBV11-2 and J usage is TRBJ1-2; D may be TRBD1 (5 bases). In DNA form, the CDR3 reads TGTGCCAGCAGCTTCGGGGGGAAGGACTATGGCTACACCTTC. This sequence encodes CASSFGGKDYGYTF.